The clone carrying this T cell receptor (beta chain) was found many times. The antigen is unknown. TCRdb reprocessed the 5' RACE reads via MiXCR and lists one record per CDR3 protein. The table lists hundreds of thousands of distinct CDR3 sequences, around 16% of them singletons, with less than 30% in the top ten. These data come from a study of T-cell memory formation after mild COVID-19. Study-wide findings and caveats: Clones contracting day 15 to 85 were balanced CD4/CD8; later expanders leaned CD4+.

Germline loops: CDR1 MDHEN, CDR2 SYDVKM. There are 15 residues in the CDR3. The V and J ends lost 5 bases and 10 bases respectively, with 21 bases between them. The sample comprised PBMCs or a T cell subset sorted from them (not recorded which). The clonotype originates from a man younger than 35 who had mild COVID-19 (a few samples of this study predate the infection). Cell type and time point are not known. The chain uses TRBV28 and TRBJ2-1; D is possibly TRBD1 (6 bases). The CDR3 sequence is CASSTGTPFYYEQFF. CDR3 nucleotide sequence: TGTGCCAGCAGTACCGGGACACCCTTTTACTACGAGCAGTTCTTC.